This TCR beta chain stems from a study of prognosis after radiotherapy for stage I lung cancer. Study in general: Patients received stereotactic body radiotherapy alone, with no concurrent therapy. Study-level points and caveats: Any tumor specificity that the expanded TCR clones may have had was not determined. Unique TCR clones declined after stereotactic body radiation therapy, from a median roughly 9,300 to 7,200.

CDR3 length: 14 residues. Per germline, CDR1 GTSNPN and CDR2 SVGIG (reference sequence). Germline trimming cut 2 bases from V and 4 bases from J; bases unmatched to any gene: 5. Starting from genomic DNA, TCR beta CDR3 was amplified through two-round multiplex PCR. Amplification in first-round PCR relied on primers specific to each TRBV and TRBJ gene. Using its own MiXCR run on the multiplex PCR reads, TCRdb lists one record per CDR3 protein. The table lists tens of thousands of distinct CDR3 sequences, approximately 30% of them singletons. This clonotype was counted many times. As yet, its antigen is unknown.

V usage is TRBV30 and J usage is TRBJ2-3; 8 nucleotides line up with TRBD1. Sequenced here: PBMCs, sampled before or after stereotactic body radiation therapy (not recorded which). The sequence was obtained from a donor older than 45 with non-small cell lung cancer. This chain's CDR3 is CAWSSGQGADTQYF. The DNA of the CDR3 is TGTGCCTGGAGTTCCGGACAGGGTGCAGATACGCAGTATTTT.